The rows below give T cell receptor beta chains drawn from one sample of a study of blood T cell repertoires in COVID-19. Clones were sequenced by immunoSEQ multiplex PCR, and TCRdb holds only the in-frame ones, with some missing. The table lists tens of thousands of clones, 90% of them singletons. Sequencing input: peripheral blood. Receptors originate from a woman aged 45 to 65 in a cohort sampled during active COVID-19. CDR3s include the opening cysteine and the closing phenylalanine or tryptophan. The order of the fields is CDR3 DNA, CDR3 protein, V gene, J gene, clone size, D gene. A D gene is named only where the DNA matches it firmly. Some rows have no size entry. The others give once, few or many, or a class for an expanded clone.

TGTGCCACCGATACGACTAGTGTGGATACGCAGTATTTT	CATDTTSVDTQYF	TRBV28	TRBJ2-3	once	.
TGTGCCTGGAGTGCTAGCGGGAGACCACGAGCCGGGGAGCTGTTTTTT	CAWSASGRPRAGELFF	TRBV30	TRBJ2-2	.	TRBD2
TGTGCCAGCAGTTGGCGGGACAGGGGGCCAGGAGCTTTCTTT	CASSWRDRGPGAFF	TRBV28	TRBJ1-1	.	TRBD1
TGTGCCACCGAGACTAGCGGGAGAAGTCGGGAGCAGTACTTC	CATETSGRSREQYF	TRBV19	TRBJ2-7	.	TRBD2
TGTGCCAGCAGTCTAATCCCTTTCTGGAACTATGGCTACACCTTC	CASSLIPFWNYGYTF	TRBV11-2	TRBJ1-2	.	.
TGTGCCAGCAGTGACCCGACATTTAGCAATCAGCCCCAGCATTTT	CASSDPTFSNQPQHF	TRBV6-1	TRBJ1-5	once	.
TGCGCCAGCAGCTCCGGGTGGAACACTGAAGCTTTCTTT	CASSSGWNTEAFF	TRBV5-1	TRBJ1-1	.	.
TGTGCCAGCATTTCGCCTAGCGGGCAAAGGGGGGAGACCCAGTACTTC	CASISPSGQRGETQYF	TRBV2	TRBJ2-5	.	TRBD2
TGCGCCAGCGAGGGACAGCCGAACACCGGGGAGCTGTTTTTT	CASEGQPNTGELFF	TRBV5-1	TRBJ2-2	.	TRBD1
TGTGCCAGCAGCCAAGGCCCAGGGACTGAAGCTTTCTTT	CASSQGPGTEAFF	TRBV3-1/TRBV3-2	TRBJ1-1	.	.
TGTGCCAGCAGCCAAGAAGTAGCGGGAGGGGGAGAGCAGTACTTC	CASSQEVAGGGEQYF	TRBV4-2	TRBJ2-7	once	TRBD2
TGTGCCACCTGCGGGACAGGGCATACAGATACGCAGTATTTT	CATCGTGHTDTQYF	TRBV24-1	TRBJ2-3	.	TRBD1
TGTGCCAGCAGCTTAATGACAGGGAAGAATGAAAAACTGTTTTTT	CASSLMTGKNEKLFF	TRBV7-9	TRBJ1-4	.	TRBD1
TGTGCCAGCAGCTTCGGGGGGCGCACAGATACGCAGTATTTT	CASSFGGRTDTQYF	TRBV7-3	TRBJ2-3	.	.
TGTGCCAGCAGCTTAGCCGACATGCCCTACGAGCAGTACTTC	CASSLADMPYEQYF	TRBV5-6	TRBJ2-7	.	.
TGTGCCAGCAGTGAGTCTTTGTCGGGAGGGACAGATACGCAGTATTTT	CASSESLSGGTDTQYF	TRBV2	TRBJ2-3	.	TRBD2
TGTGCCAGCACCGCCTCCGGGACTAGATGGCAGTTCTTC	CASTASGTRWQFF	TRBV28	TRBJ2-1	few	TRBD2
TGTGCCAGCAGCTTCCGACAGGGATCAAACTATGGCTACACCTTC	CASSFRQGSNYGYTF	TRBV11-2	TRBJ1-2	once	TRBD1
TGTGCCAGCAGTTTCGTCAGGGCGGGGCCTTCTGGGGCCAACGTCCTGACTTTC	CASSFVRAGPSGANVLTF	TRBV28	TRBJ2-6	.	.
TGTGCCAGCACGGGGGGGAGGACTGAAGCTTTCTTT	CASTGGRTEAFF	TRBV12-3/TRBV12-4	TRBJ1-1	.	.
TGTGCCAGTAGTATAGAAGCGGGACCCACCGGGGAGCTGTTTTTT	CASSIEAGPTGELFF	TRBV19	TRBJ2-2	.	TRBD2
TGTGCCAGCAGCCTCGGGAGCACTGAAGCTTTCTTT	CASSLGSTEAFF	TRBV5-6	TRBJ1-1	.	.
TGTGCCAGCACTGAAGTGGCCAGCGGATCCACCTACGAGCAGTACTTC	CASTEVASGSTYEQYF	TRBV28	TRBJ2-7	.	.
TGTGCCACCAGCAGATCCCCAGTGCAGCCCCAGCATTTT	CATSRSPVQPQHF	TRBV15	TRBJ1-5	.	.
TGTGCCAGCAGCTGGGGGACGGGGGAAGGCTACGAGCAGTACTTC	CASSWGTGEGYEQYF	TRBV5-4	TRBJ2-7	.	.
TGTGCCAGCAGTTTCAGACAGCCCGCCTACGAGCAGTACTTC	CASSFRQPAYEQYF	TRBV27	TRBJ2-7	.	.
TGTGCCAGCAGCGTCGCCGGGGACAAGGCGTCCTCCTACGAGCAGTACTTC	CASSVAGDKASSYEQYF	TRBV9	TRBJ2-7	.	.
TGTGCCAGCAGTCCCGGGACAGGGGTCGTTCAGCCCCAGCATTTT	CASSPGTGVVQPQHF	TRBV6-5	TRBJ1-5	.	TRBD1
TGTGCCAGCAGCTTCGGACTAGCGGACACCGGGGAGCTGTTTTTT	CASSFGLADTGELFF	TRBV11-2	TRBJ2-2	.	TRBD2
TGTGCCAGCAGTTTGAGTAGTACCCATCAGCCCCAGCATTTT	CASSLSSTHQPQHF	TRBV28	TRBJ1-5	.	.
TGTGCCAGCAGCCACAGACAGGGGGTGGAGACCCAGTACTTC	CASSHRQGVETQYF	TRBV7-9	TRBJ2-5	.	TRBD1
TGTGCCAGCAGCTTGGCCGGGACAGGGGCGGATACGCAGTATTTT	CASSLAGTGADTQYF	TRBV5-4	TRBJ2-3	once	TRBD1
TGTGCCAGTAGTATCGCCAGGGTAGATACGCAGTATTTT	CASSIARVDTQYF	TRBV19	TRBJ2-3	.	.
TGCGCCAGCAGCACCGATAGCGGGAGCATGCTCTCCGGGGAGCTGTTTTTT	CASSTDSGSMLSGELFF	TRBV5-1	TRBJ2-2	.	TRBD2
TGTGCCAGCAGCACGACAGGGCGAGAGACCCAGTACTTC	CASSTTGRETQYF	TRBV5-4	TRBJ2-5	.	TRBD1
TGCGCCAGCAGTGAGTCCGGGTCCCAAGGAGCAGATACGCAGTATTTT	CASSESGSQGADTQYF	TRBV10-1	TRBJ2-3	.	.
TGTGCCAGCACCTTAGGTGGAGGGGAGCGGGAGACCCAGTACTTC	CASTLGGGERETQYF	TRBV9	TRBJ2-5	.	.
TGTGCCAGCTCACCCCAGCTCCAGACAGACTATGGCTACACCTTC	CASSPQLQTDYGYTF	TRBV18	TRBJ1-2	.	.
TGTGCCAGCAGCTTAGTAAGGGGTAATAACCAGCCCCAGCATTTT	CASSLVRGNNQPQHF	TRBV7-2	TRBJ1-5	.	.
TGTGCCAGTAGTGGACGTGGCACAGGGGCCTACGAGCAGTACTTC	CASSGRGTGAYEQYF	TRBV19	TRBJ2-7	.	TRBD1
TGTGCCAGCAGCCCTAGACAGATCTCTACGAGGCAGTACTTC	CASSPRQISTRQYF	TRBV14	TRBJ2-7	few	.
TGTGCCAGCAAAGCCCGGGCCTATAATTCACCCCTCCACTTT	CASKARAYNSPLHF	TRBV27	TRBJ1-6	.	.
TGTGCCAGCAGCCGCGGGCTAGTCGCGGGTTCACAGTCGTCCTACGAGCAGTACTTC	CASSRGLVAGSQSSYEQYF	TRBV9	TRBJ2-7	.	.
TGTGCCAGTAGTCGTTTAGCGGGAGGACGCACAGATACGCAGTATTTT	CASSRLAGGRTDTQYF	TRBV19	TRBJ2-3	.	TRBD2
TGCGCCAGCAGCTTTGTAACTGCCGGGACACCCGTGGGTCCCGAGCAGTACTTC	CASSFVTAGTPVGPEQYF	TRBV5-1	TRBJ2-7	.	.
TGCGCCAGCAGCCAAGATGAGACAGGGGGCGAGCAGTACTTC	CASSQDETGGEQYF	TRBV4-1	TRBJ2-7	.	TRBD1
TGTGCCACCGCGGGGCCTTCCACAGATACGCAGTATTTT	CATAGPSTDTQYF	TRBV11-2	TRBJ2-3	.	.